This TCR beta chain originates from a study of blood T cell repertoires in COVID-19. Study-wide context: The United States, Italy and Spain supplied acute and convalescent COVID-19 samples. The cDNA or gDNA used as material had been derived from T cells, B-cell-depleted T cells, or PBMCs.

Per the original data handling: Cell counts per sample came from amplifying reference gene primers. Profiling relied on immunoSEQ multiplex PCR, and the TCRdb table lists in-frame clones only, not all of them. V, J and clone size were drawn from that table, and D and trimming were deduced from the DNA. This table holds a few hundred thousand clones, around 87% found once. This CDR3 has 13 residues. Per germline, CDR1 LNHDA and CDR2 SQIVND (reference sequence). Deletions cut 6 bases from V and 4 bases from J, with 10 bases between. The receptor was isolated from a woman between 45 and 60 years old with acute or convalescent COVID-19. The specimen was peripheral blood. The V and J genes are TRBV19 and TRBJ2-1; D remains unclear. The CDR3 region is CASSLSSYNEQFF. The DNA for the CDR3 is TGTGCCAGTAGCCTGTCGTCTTACAATGAGCAGTTCTTC.